This is a list of T cell receptor beta chains from one sample in a study of shared clonotypes between healthy human individuals. Sequencing used immunoSEQ multiplex PCR; TCRdb keeps in-frame clones, though not all of them. Seen here are 2 million to 3 million clones, 93% observed once, and the top ten hold roughly 0.36%. Sequencing was done on a sample of naive CD4+ T cells from PBMCs. The receptors originated from a man in his late teens or twenties in good health. Some clones in this sample may be carry-over from other donors' samples. Both conserved end residues are part of each CDR3. D genes are given only for firm matches. Some rows mark clone size as missing; the rest say once, few, many or name a class of expanded clone.

size,V,J,D,DNA,CDR3
NA,TRBV28,TRBJ1-1,TRBD1,TGTGCCAGCAGTTTCGCGGACAGGGGGCCTATTGCTGAAGCTTTCTTT,CASSFADRGPIAEAFF
NA,TRBV7-2,TRBJ2-3,TRBD2,TGTGCCAGCAGTTCCCCGTGGGGAAGCGGGAACACAGATACGCAGTATTTT,CASSSPWGSGNTDTQYF
NA,TRBV7-3,TRBJ2-1,TRBD2,TGTGCCAGCAGCGCCGGACTAGCGGAATACAATGAGCAGTTCTTC,CASSAGLAEYNEQFF
NA,TRBV21-1,TRBJ2-7,NA,TGTGCCAGCAGCTCTTGCTCCTACGAGCAGTACTTC,CASSSCSYEQYF
NA,TRBV29-1,TRBJ1-4,TRBD1,TGCAGCGTTTTAGGGGGACAGTCTAATGAAAAACTGTTTTTT,CSVLGGQSNEKLFF
NA,TRBV6-1,TRBJ2-1,NA,TGTGCCAGCAGTGAAGCGCCGTTCTTCGGAAGTGAGCAGTTCTTC,CASSEAPFFGSEQFF
NA,TRBV10-2,TRBJ1-2,NA,TGCGCCAGCAGCACGGAAAACTATGGCTACACCTTC,CASSTENYGYTF
NA,TRBV28,TRBJ1-2,TRBD1,TGTGCCAGCAGTCCCGGGACAGGGGTTGGCTACACCTTC,CASSPGTGVGYTF
NA,TRBV27,TRBJ2-6,NA,TGTGCCAGCAGGAGCTCTGGGGCCAACGTCCTGACTTTC,CASRSSGANVLTF
NA,TRBV4-3,TRBJ2-3,NA,TGCGCCAGCAGCCTGGACAGATCCACAGATACGCAGTATTTT,CASSLDRSTDTQYF
NA,TRBV15,TRBJ2-7,NA,TGTGCCACCAGCAGAGTCGGGAACGACGAGCAGTACTTC,CATSRVGNDEQYF
few,TRBV11-2,TRBJ1-1,NA,TGTGCCAGCAGCTTAGAACAGGGATACACTGAAGCTTTCTTT,CASSLEQGYTEAFF